Reported below is one TCR beta chain. The antigen is undetermined. Looked up from germline, CDR1 is SNHLY and CDR2 is FYNNEI. CDR3 size: 14 residues. Trimming took 5 bases from V and 5 from J, leaving 15 bases between them. The study amplified TCR beta CDR3 regions using RNA transcripts. After a first-round RT-PCR with HTBI primers, a second-round multiplex PCR was run. TCRdb re-called the multiplex PCR reads with MiXCR, one entry per CDR3 protein. Of approximately 1.2 million distinct CDR3 sequences listed, 35% to 40% are singletons. This entry is derived from a study of Graves' ophthalmopathy and Graves' hyperthyroidism. Study findings and constraints: Among thyroid clonotypes expanded above 0.001 frequency, most also appeared in blood. Ophthalmopathy progression predictions by the model showed about 79% specificity and 70.59% sensitivity.

Uncontrolled infections, pregnancy, lactation or other autoimmune diseases led to patient exclusion. The rearrangement links TRBV2 to TRBJ2-5; maybe TRBD1 (5 bases). This TCR was sampled from an adult man with Graves' hyperthyroidism. Material: peripheral blood or thyroid tissue (not recorded which). CDR3: CASSNPGIEETQYF. As DNA, the CDR3 is TGTGCCAGCAGTAATCCAGGGATTGAGGAGACCCAGTACTTC. Together with reference TRBV2 and TRBJ2-5, the CDR3 gives the full variable domain: EPEVTQTPSHQVTQMGQEVILRCVPISNHLYFYWYRQILGQKVEFLVSFYNNEISEKSEIFDDQFSVERPDGSNFTLKIRSTKLEDSAMYFCASSNPGIEETQYFGPGTRLLVL.